Listed below are T cell receptor beta chains from one sample, sequenced in a study of radiotherapy plus CTLA-4 blockade in lung cancer. The table came from immunoSEQ multiplex PCR; TCRdb's copy has only in-frame clones and leaves some out. The profile shows 80,000 to 100,000 clones, about four fifths of them singletons. The material was peripheral blood, obtained from a patient treated with radiotherapy plus ipilimumab. These receptors came from a human donor with non-small cell lung cancer who had a partial response to radiotherapy plus ipilimumab. Some clones in this sample may be carry-over from other donors' samples. The CDR3 runs from the conserved cysteine through the conserved F or W. Each record gives: clone size, V gene, D gene, J gene, CDR3 DNA, CDR3 protein. D genes are given only for firm matches. The size entry is marked missing in some rows and otherwise reads once, few, many or a size class.

>-|TRBV7-3|-|TRBJ2-2
TGTGCCAGCAGGCAGGAGGTTGGGGCCGGGGAGCTGTTTTTT
CASRQEVGAGELFF
>-|TRBV7-6|-|TRBJ1-6
TGTGCCAGCAGCGATCGGGACTTGGGCTCACCCCTCCACTTT
CASSDRDLGSPLHF
>-|TRBV6-5|-|TRBJ2-7
TGTGCCAGCAGTGAGATACGGGAGAAAATCGAGCAGTACTTC
CASSEIREKIEQYF
>-|TRBV5-1|TRBD1|TRBJ2-1
TGCGCCAGCAGCTTGGATGTGACAGGGACCTACAATGAGCAGTTCTTC
CASSLDVTGTYNEQFF
>few|TRBV2|TRBD1|TRBJ2-5
TGTGCCAGCAGTGACCCCGACAGGGAAGAGACCCAGTACTTC
CASSDPDREETQYF
>-|TRBV7-2|TRBD2|TRBJ2-2
TGTGCCAGCAGCAAAGAGGGGCGGGGGGCCGTCGCCGGGGAGCTGTTTTTT
CASSKEGRGAVAGELFF
>-|TRBV7-3|TRBD2|TRBJ2-2
TGTGCCAGCAGCCCCGCCGGGGGGTTCACCGGGGAGCTGTTTTTT
CASSPAGGFTGELFF
>-|TRBV6-6|-|TRBJ1-5
TGTGCCAGCACGACAAGGGGTAGCGGTCAGCCCCAGCATTTT
CASTTRGSGQPQHF
>-|TRBV4-2|TRBD1|TRBJ2-3
TGTGCCAGCAGCCAAGATCCCGCGACAGGGAATCCAGATACGCAGTATTTT
CASSQDPATGNPDTQYF
>-|TRBV7-2|-|TRBJ2-3
TGTGCCAGCAGCTTAGGGGCCCGGGGGCAGTATTTT
CASSLGARGQYF
>-|TRBV5-1|TRBD2|TRBJ2-3
TGCGCCAGCAGCTCTCCATTGGGACTAGCAACAGATACGCAGTATTTT
CASSSPLGLATDTQYF
>few|TRBV28|-|TRBJ1-3
TGTGCCAGCAGTTCCGGGACAACGGCAGGAAACACCATATATTTT
CASSSGTTAGNTIYF
>few|TRBV2|TRBD1|TRBJ1-2
TGTGCCAGCAGTGAATCCAGACAGGGGGGTGGCTACACCTTC
CASSESRQGGGYTF
>-|TRBV5-1|TRBD1|TRBJ2-2
TGCGCCAGCAGCGCAACAACAGGGGTCCTCACCGGGGAGCTGTTTTTT
CASSATTGVLTGELFF
>once|TRBV27|-|TRBJ2-3
TGTGCCAGCAGTTTACTAGGGACACTTTTCTCAGATACGCAGTATTTT
CASSLLGTLFSDTQYF
>-|TRBV4-1|TRBD1|TRBJ1-2
TGCGCCAGCAGCCCCCAGGACAGGACCTATGGCTACACCTTC
CASSPQDRTYGYTF
>-|TRBV23-1|-|TRBJ2-3
TGCGCCAGCAGTCAATCGCACAGCCTTCTAGATACGCAGTATTTT
CASSQSHSLLDTQYF
>-|TRBV7-2|TRBD1|TRBJ2-7
TGTGCCAGCAGCAACAGGGGTCTAGCTTCCTACGAGCAGTACTTC
CASSNRGLASYEQYF
>few|TRBV28|-|TRBJ2-1
TGTGCCAGCAGTTTACTTGGGACTCGCAATGAGCAGTTCTTC
CASSLLGTRNEQFF
>-|TRBV25-1|-|TRBJ1-1
TGTGCCATCATGGAAAGGGCCGGGAAAGCTTTCTTT
CAIMERAGKAFF
>-|TRBV18|-|TRBJ1-1
TGTGCCAGCTCACCACCGTTAGTGAACACTGAAGCTTTCTTT
CASSPPLVNTEAFF
>-|TRBV6-5|-|TRBJ1-6
TGTGCCAGCAGTTCTCGACACAGGGCGTCGGATTCACCCCTCCACTTT
CASSSRHRASDSPLHF
>few|TRBV10-3|TRBD1|TRBJ2-7
TGTGCCATCAGACCGACAGGGGAGGAGCAGTACTTC
CAIRPTGEEQYF
>-|TRBV5-1|-|TRBJ2-7
TGCGCCAGCAGCTTGGGGGCAGGGGAGATGTACGAGCAGTACTTC
CASSLGAGEMYEQYF
>-|TRBV19|-|TRBJ1-2
TGTGCCAGTAGGGGCAGCCTTAACTATGGCTACACCTTC
CASRGSLNYGYTF
>-|TRBV9|-|TRBJ1-3
TGTGCCAGCAGCGGCCCCCACGGCGGCTCTGGAAACACCATATATTTT
CASSGPHGGSGNTIYF
>-|TRBV19|-|TRBJ2-4
TGTGCCAGTAGTATAAGCGCAGGGGAAAACATTCAGTACTTC
CASSISAGENIQYF
>-|TRBV10-1|-|TRBJ2-3
TGCGCCAGCAGTGATCCCTCTGAGGCGGCCTCAGATACGCAGTATTTT
CASSDPSEAASDTQYF
>-|TRBV10-3|-|TRBJ2-2
TGTGCCACGAGTCAGGGGCTACCGAACACCGGGGAGCTGTTTTTT
CATSQGLPNTGELFF
>-|TRBV7-2|TRBD1|TRBJ2-5
TGTGCCAGCAACGACAGGGGGAGAGAGACCCAGTACTTC
CASNDRGRETQYF
>-|TRBV6-5|TRBD1|TRBJ2-7
TGTGCCAGCGGGAGACAGGGACCCTACGAGCAGTACTTC
CASGRQGPYEQYF
>few|TRBV6-1|-|TRBJ1-2
TGTGCCAGCAGTGAAGCGGGGGGAAGGTCGCGGGGCTACACCTTC
CASSEAGGRSRGYTF
>-|TRBV10-2|-|TRBJ1-5
TGCGCCAGCAGCTTTGCCTCAAACTCCCAACCCCAGCATTTT
CASSFASNSQPQHF
>-|TRBV5-6|TRBD2|TRBJ2-1
TGTGCCAGCAGCACGCGGGGGGCCCAGTTCTTC
CASSTRGAQFF
>few|TRBV5-8|-|TRBJ1-1
TGTGCCAGCAGCGGTATTAGGGGAAGGAACACTGAAGCTTTCTTT
CASSGIRGRNTEAFF
>-|TRBV6-5|-|TRBJ2-7
TGTGCCAGCAGTTACCCGAAGAGGGAAGCCTACGAGCAGTACTTC
CASSYPKREAYEQYF
>-|TRBV11-1|-|TRBJ2-2
TGTGCCAGCAGGGGGTTTGCAGCGGACACCGGGGAGCTGTTTTTT
CASRGFAADTGELFF
>-|TRBV27|TRBD2|TRBJ2-1
TGTGCCAGCAGTGTAGCGGGAGGGACCTACAATGAGCAGTTCTTC
CASSVAGGTYNEQFF
>-|TRBV18|-|TRBJ2-5
TGTGCCAGCTCACCAACAGGTGAAGAGACCCAGTACTTC
CASSPTGEETQYF
>-|TRBV7-8|TRBD1|TRBJ2-2
TGTGCCAGCAGCTTAGCGGCGACAGGGCAAGGGACCGGGGAGCTGTTTTTT
CASSLAATGQGTGELFF
>-|TRBV4-2|TRBD2|TRBJ2-3
TGTGCCAGCAGCCAAGATAGGACTAGCGGGGGGCACACAGATACGCAGTATTTT
CASSQDRTSGGHTDTQYF
>-|TRBV18|TRBD2|TRBJ2-7
TGTGCCAGCTCGGAGGGACTAGCGGACTACGAGCAGTACTTC
CASSEGLADYEQYF
>-|TRBV5-1|TRBD1|TRBJ2-3
TGCGCCAGCAAGAAAGTCGGTCGGCAGGACAGGGACATAACAGATACGCAGTATTTT
CASKKVGRQDRDITDTQYF
>-|TRBV28|TRBD2|TRBJ2-3
TGTGCCAGCAGTTTAGCGGGAGGGCGCACAGATACGCAGTATTTT
CASSLAGGRTDTQYF
>-|TRBV7-8|TRBD1|TRBJ1-5
TGTGCCAGCAGCTTAGGGGACAGGGGCAATCAGCCCCAGCATTTT
CASSLGDRGNQPQHF
>once|TRBV11-2|-|TRBJ2-1
TGTGCCAGCAGCTCTTCCGGGACAACATACAATGAGCAGTTCTTC
CASSSSGTTYNEQFF
>-|TRBV5-1|TRBD1|TRBJ2-5
TGCGCCAGCAGCTTGGGCCGCATCGTGGGACAGGGCCAGACCCAGTACTTC
CASSLGRIVGQGQTQYF
>once|TRBV27|-|TRBJ1-6
TGTGCCACCCGTCAGGGTTGGGATAATTCACCCCTCCACTTT
CATRQGWDNSPLHF
>once|TRBV2|TRBD2|TRBJ2-1
TGTGCCAGCAGGAGGACTAGCGGGAGCTCAAATGAGCAGTTCTTC
CASRRTSGSSNEQFF
>-|TRBV2|-|TRBJ1-5
TGTGCCAGCAGTGTTGGGCAGAGCAATCAGCCCCAGCATTTT
CASSVGQSNQPQHF
>-|TRBV7-6|-|TRBJ2-2
TGTGCCAGCAGCCCGGGGAGAGCCACCGGGGAGCTGTTTTTT
CASSPGRATGELFF
>once|TRBV6-5|-|TRBJ2-7
TGTGCCAGCAAAGGGCAGGACAGCTCCTACGAGCAGTACTTC
CASKGQDSSYEQYF
>few|TRBV19|-|TRBJ1-1
TGTGCCAGTAGTTCACAGGGCGGCACTGAAGCTTTCTTT
CASSSQGGTEAFF
>once|TRBV6-5|TRBD1|TRBJ1-4
TGTGCCAGCAGTTACAGGGGGCGCGGTGAAAAACTGTTTTTT
CASSYRGRGEKLFF